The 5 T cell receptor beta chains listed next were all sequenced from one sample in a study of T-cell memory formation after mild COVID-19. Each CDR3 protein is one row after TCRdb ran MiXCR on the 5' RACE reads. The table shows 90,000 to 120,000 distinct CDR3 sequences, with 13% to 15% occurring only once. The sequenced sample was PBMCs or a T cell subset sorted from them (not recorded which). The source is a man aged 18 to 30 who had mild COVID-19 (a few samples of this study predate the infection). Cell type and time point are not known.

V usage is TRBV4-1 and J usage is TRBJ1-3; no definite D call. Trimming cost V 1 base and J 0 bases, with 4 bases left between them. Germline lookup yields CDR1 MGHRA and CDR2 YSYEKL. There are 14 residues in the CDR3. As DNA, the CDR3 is TGCGCCAGCAGCCAAGGAGTCTCTGGAAACACCATATATTTT. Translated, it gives CASSQGVSGNTIYF.

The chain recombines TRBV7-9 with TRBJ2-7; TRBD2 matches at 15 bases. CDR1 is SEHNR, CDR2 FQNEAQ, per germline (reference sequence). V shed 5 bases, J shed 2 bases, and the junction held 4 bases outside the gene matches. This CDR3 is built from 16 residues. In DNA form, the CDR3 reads TGTGCCAGCAGCCGGGGGACTAGCGGGGGGACCTACGAGCAGTACTTC. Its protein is CASSRGTSGGTYEQYF.

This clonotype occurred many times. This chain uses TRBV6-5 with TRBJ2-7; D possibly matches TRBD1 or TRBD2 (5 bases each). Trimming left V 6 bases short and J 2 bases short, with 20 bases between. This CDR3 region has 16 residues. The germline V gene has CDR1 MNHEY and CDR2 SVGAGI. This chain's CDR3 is CASSGLGRRTPYEQYF. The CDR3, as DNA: TGTGCCAGCAGCGGCCTGGGACGGCGAACTCCCTACGAGCAGTACTTC.

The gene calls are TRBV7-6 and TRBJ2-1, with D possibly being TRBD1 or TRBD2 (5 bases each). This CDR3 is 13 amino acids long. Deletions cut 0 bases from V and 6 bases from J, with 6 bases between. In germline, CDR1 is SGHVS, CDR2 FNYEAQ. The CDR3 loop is CASSLAGTNEQFF. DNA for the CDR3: TGTGCCAGCAGCTTAGCAGGGACCAATGAGCAGTTCTTC.

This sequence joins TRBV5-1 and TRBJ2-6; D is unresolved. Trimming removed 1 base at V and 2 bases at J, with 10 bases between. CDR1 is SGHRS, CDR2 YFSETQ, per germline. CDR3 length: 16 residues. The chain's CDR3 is CASSLTLLAGANVLTF. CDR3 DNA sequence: TGCGCCAGCAGCTTGACACTTTTGGCTGGGGCCAACGTCCTGACTTTC.